These 21 T cell receptor beta chains were sequenced from one sample in a study of cytomegalovirus exposure and HLA in healthy donors. PCR was performed using 60 Vbeta and 13 Jbeta primers. TCRdb keeps only in-frame clones here, not all; method: immunoSEQ multiplex PCR. The table includes 110,000 or so clones, around 77% detected once. Sequenced: PBMCs. The source of these receptors is a woman between 25 and 40 years old in good health and CMV-seropositive.

V is TRBV7-9 and J is TRBJ1-4, with D perhaps TRBD1 (5 bases). V was clipped by 4 bases and J by 0 bases, with 9 bases between them. Germline V gives CDR1 SEHNR, CDR2 FQNEAQ (reference sequence). The CDR3 has 15 amino acids. This chain's CDR3 is CASSSVQATNEKLFF. The CDR3 DNA reads as TGTGCCAGCAGCTCGGTACAGGCAACTAATGAAAAACTGTTTTTT.

The J gene is TRBJ2-1, the V gene TRBV7-6; D possibly corresponds to TRBD2 (6 bases). The CDR3 is 16 amino acids. Trimming took 2 bases from V and 1 from J, leaving 12 bases between them. Germline CDR1 SGHVS, CDR2 FNYEAQ. The CDR3 region has the DNA TGTGCCAGCAGCTTATTTCGCGGGGTGTCCTACAATGAGCAGTTCTTC. Protein product: CASSLFRGVSYNEQFF.

The chain combines TRBV7-9 with TRBJ1-6; 10 positions match TRBD1. The CDR3 spans 13 residues. V shed 11 bases and J 8 bases; nucleotides not matched to a gene: 6. CDR1 SEHNR and CDR2 FQNEAQ come from the germline V gene (reference sequence). In DNA form, the CDR3 reads TGTGCCTGGGGAGGACAGGGGGATTCACCCCTCCACTTT. Translated: CAWGGQGDSPLHF.

This clone was counted between two and nine times. J is TRBJ2-7 and V is TRBV7-9; TRBD2 matches 7 bases. Germline CDR1 SEHNR, CDR2 FQNEAQ (reference sequence). With V trimmed by 8 bases and J by 5 bases, 6 bases remained unmatched. The CDR3 has 12 amino acids. CDR3 residues: CASGGGIDEQYF. CDR3 bases: TGTGCCAGCGGGGGGGGGATCGACGAGCAGTACTTC.

A note on this clone: Distinct nucleotide sequences in the sample also encode this CDR3. The DNA for the CDR3 is TGCGCCAGCAGCTTGGGGCAGAGCACAGATACGCAGTATTTT. Protein product: CASSLGQSTDTQYF. The gene calls are TRBV5-1 and TRBJ2-3; D not resolved. The CDR3 sequence is 14 residues long. Germline V gene data show CDR1 as SGHRS and CDR2 as YFSETQ. Trimming took off 0 bases at V and 0 bases at J, with 5 bases between the two ends.

This clone showed up just a few times. The chain couples TRBV4-1 to TRBJ2-5; the match to TRBD2 covers 12 bases. Germline loops: CDR1 MGHRA, CDR2 YSYEKL. This CDR3 spans 16 amino acids. J lost 4 bases, V lost 3 bases, and 6 bases had no gene match. CDR3 bases: TGCGCCAGCAGCCAGGCTAGCGGGAGGGGAGGAGAGACCCAGTACTTC. It is translated as CASSQASGRGGETQYF.

This rearrangement joins TRBV5-1 to TRBJ2-5, with 10 bases fitting TRBD2. J was trimmed by 5 bases and V by 4 bases; bases with no gene match: 11. CDR3 size: 16 residues. CDR1 and CDR2 from the germline V gene are SGHRS and YFSETQ. The CDR3 protein is CASSISSGSRAETQYF. The CDR3 DNA follows: TGCGCCAGCAGCATATCTAGCGGGAGTAGGGCGGAGACCCAGTACTTC.

This clone occurred a few times. The chain couples TRBV11-2 to TRBJ2-1, with unresolved D. The CDR3 length is 14 residues. Trimming cost V 5 bases and J 3 bases, with 11 bases left between them. Germline V gene data show CDR1 as SGHAT and CDR2 as FQNNGV. The CDR3, as DNA: TGTGCCAGCAGCCGGAGAGCTGGCTACAATGAGCAGTTCTTC. As protein: CASSRRAGYNEQFF. The variable domain in full, completed from reference TRBV11-2 and TRBJ2-1, reads EAGVAQSPRYKIIEKRQSVAFWCNPISGHATLYWYQQILGQGPKLLIQFQNNGVVDDSQLPKDRFSAERLKGVDSTLKIQPAKLEDSAVYLCASSRRAGYNEQFFGPGTRLTVL.

This chain connects TRBV7-9 to TRBJ1-3; TRBD1 might be the D (5 bases). The V gene's germline CDR1 is SEHNR and CDR2 FQNEAQ (reference sequence). Between the trimmed V and J ends, which lost 4 bases and 3 bases, there was a span of 10 bases. The CDR3 is 14 residues long. CDR3 in amino acids: CASSYGTDGNTIYF. The CDR3 nucleotides read TGTGCCAGCAGCTACGGGACTGATGGAAACACCATATATTTT.

In its sample, this clone was seen a few times. The V and J genes are TRBV9 and TRBJ2-1; D perhaps matches TRBD2 (6 bases). With 0 bases removed from V and 4 bases from J, the gap between germline ends came to 14 bases. This CDR3 has 16 residues. Germline V CDR1 and CDR2: SGDLS, YYNGEE. DNA for the CDR3: TGTGCCAGCAGCGTAGCTGGGCGGGGAGGATACAATGAGCAGTTCTTC. It is translated as CASSVAGRGGYNEQFF.

This clone has just one count. The chain couples TRBV19 to TRBJ2-7, with 9 bases matching TRBD2. There are 16 residues in the CDR3. CDR1 and CDR2 (germline): LNHDA, SQIVND (reference sequence). V lost 1 base, J lost 0 bases, and 4 bases stayed unmatched. The CDR3 DNA follows: TGTGCCAGTAGTATAGGTCTAGCGGGGATCTCCTACGAGCAGTACTTC. Translated: CASSIGLAGISYEQYF.

J is TRBJ1-2 and V is TRBV5-4; 7 bases align to TRBD1. Germline CDR1 reads SGHNT; CDR2 reads YYREEE (reference sequence). The V gene end was trimmed by 0 bases and the J gene end by 8 bases; junction bases not matched to a gene: 7. The CDR3 extends over 14 amino acids. As DNA, the CDR3 is TGTGCCAGCAGCTTGGCGGTAGGGGGCATCGGCTACACCTTC. Translating gives CASSLAVGGIGYTF.

The chain has TRBV6-1 and TRBJ1-5, with D tentatively TRBD1 (5 bases). Trimming left V 0 bases short and J 7 bases short, with 16 bases between. Germline assignment: CDR1 MNHNS and CDR2 SASEGT. CDR3 length equals 16 residues. As DNA, the CDR3 is TGTGCCAGCAGTGAAGCTCGGGGAGGGACTGGGCAGCCCCAGCATTTT. Translated: CASSEARGGTGQPQHF.

This sequence joins TRBV28 and TRBJ2-5; D gene ambiguous. CDR3 length: 14 amino acids. V gave up 6 bases and J gave up 2 bases, with 13 bases separating them. Germline V gives CDR1 MDHEN, CDR2 SYDVKM. The CDR3 loop reads CASSPTTPQETQYF. The CDR3 nucleotides are TGTGCCAGCAGCCCAACTACACCGCAAGAGACCCAGTACTTC.

The table lists this clone with a few counts. The rearrangement links TRBV6-5 to TRBJ2-3, with TRBD2 identical over 14 bases. The CDR3 is 16 residues long. CDR1 is MNHEY, CDR2 SVGAGI, per germline. After removal of 4 bases from V and 6 bases from J, the junction contained 6 bases not matched to a gene. CDR3 region: CASSSGTSGRSDTQYF. The CDR3 DNA reads as TGTGCCAGCAGTTCCGGGACTAGCGGGAGATCGGATACGCAGTATTTT.

Here the CDR3 DNA reads TGTGCCAGCAGATCCTCCGGGACAGGGCCCTACGAGCAGTACTTC. This translates into CASRSSGTGPYEQYF. The genes are TRBV7-8 and TRBJ2-7; 9 bases agree with TRBD1. The junction had 8 bases not matched to a gene; V was cut back by 6 bases and J by 2 bases. Germline V lookup: CDR1 SGHVS, CDR2 FQNEAQ. This CDR3 contains 15 residues. The entire variable domain, with the rest obtained from reference TRBV7-8 and TRBJ2-7, is as follows: GAGVSQSPRYKVAKRGQDVALRCDPISGHVSLFWYQQALGQGPEFLTYFQNEAQLDKSGLPSDRFFAERPEGSVSTLKIQRTQQEDSAVYLCASRSSGTGPYEQYFGPGTRLTVT.

The gene calls are TRBV6-5 and TRBJ2-7; D gene uncertain. The CDR3 sequence is 13 residues long. Trimming took 6 bases from V and 3 from J, leaving 12 bases between them. CDR1 and CDR2 from the germline V gene are MNHEY and SVGAGI. CDR3 DNA: TGTGCCAGCAGCCTAGACGCAAGCTACGAGCAGTACTTC. It yields the protein CASSLDASYEQYF.

This chain uses TRBV7-9 with TRBJ1-4; D remains ambiguous. Germline V lookup: CDR1 SEHNR, CDR2 FQNEAQ (reference sequence). The V end lost 5 bases, the J end lost 6 bases, and 10 bases lay between the germline ends. The CDR3 sequence is 13 residues long. The CDR3 bases are TGTGCCAGCAGCCTAGGACTGGATGAAAAACTGTTTTTT. It is translated as CASSLGLDEKLFF.

J is TRBJ2-7 and V is TRBV9; a weak D match, TRBD1 (6 bases). V was pared by 0 bases and J by 6 bases, with 10 bases between. Germline CDR1 and CDR2: SGDLS and YYNGEE. This CDR3 has 13 residues. The chain's CDR3 is CASSVGRGFEQYF. The CDR3 region has the DNA TGTGCCAGCAGCGTAGGTAGGGGGTTCGAGCAGTACTTC.

The CDR3 sequence is CAISGGTGDQPQHF. Here the CDR3 DNA reads TGTGCCATCAGTGGGGGGACAGGGGATCAGCCCCAGCATTTT. The gene calls are TRBV10-3 and TRBJ1-5; TRBD1 matches 10 bases. V lost 4 bases to trimming and J lost 5 bases; unmatched junction nucleotides: 2. Germline CDR1 and CDR2: ENHRY and SYGVKD. The CDR3 has 14 amino acids.

The rearrangement joins TRBV2 to TRBJ2-3; D gene ambiguous. Germline CDR1 reads SNHLY; CDR2 reads FYNNEI. The CDR3 has 14 residues. Between the trimmed V and J ends, which lost 4 bases and 1 base, there was a span of 9 bases. The CDR3 coding sequence is TGTGCCAGCAGTGGCCTAGAAGGCACAGATACGCAGTATTTT. Translation gives CASSGLEGTDTQYF.